This T cell receptor beta chain was documented in a study of T cell repertoires in cytomegalovirus infection. Study-level background: Alongside well-studied HLA-B-restricted CMV epitopes, recently identified HLA-C-restricted CMV epitopes were also used. Indications came from public TCR beta signatures; they pointed to CMV infection and to a matching HLA type.

Study findings and constraints: Clonotype analysis showed dominance of the ex vivo response by HLA-C-restricted CMV-specific TCR beta clonotypes. Carriers of CMV plus the relevant HLA were identified by cumulative public TCR beta family frequency.

The CDR3 extends over 16 amino acids. Germline lookup yields CDR1 SEHNR and CDR2 FQNEAQ (reference sequence). The trim removed 5 bases at V and 0 bases at J, leaving 8 bases unmatched. This clonotype was observed a few times. Its antigen is still unknown. TCRdb called the reads again in MiXCR, with one record for every CDR3 protein. Altogether some 500,000 distinct CDR3 sequences are present, about 39% being singletons, with the ten largest covering roughly 50%. The rearrangement joins TRBV7-9 to TRBJ1-1, with 8 nucleotides matching TRBD1. The receptor was isolated from a human donor in good health (CMV status not recorded). Some clones in this sample may be carry-over from other donors' samples. This specimen consisted of cultured PBMCs, obtained from culture after CMV antigen stimulation. CDR3 sequence reads: CASSPRDRLMNTEAFF. The CDR3, as DNA: TGTGCCAGCAGCCCCCGGGACAGGCTAATGAACACTGAAGCTTTCTTT.